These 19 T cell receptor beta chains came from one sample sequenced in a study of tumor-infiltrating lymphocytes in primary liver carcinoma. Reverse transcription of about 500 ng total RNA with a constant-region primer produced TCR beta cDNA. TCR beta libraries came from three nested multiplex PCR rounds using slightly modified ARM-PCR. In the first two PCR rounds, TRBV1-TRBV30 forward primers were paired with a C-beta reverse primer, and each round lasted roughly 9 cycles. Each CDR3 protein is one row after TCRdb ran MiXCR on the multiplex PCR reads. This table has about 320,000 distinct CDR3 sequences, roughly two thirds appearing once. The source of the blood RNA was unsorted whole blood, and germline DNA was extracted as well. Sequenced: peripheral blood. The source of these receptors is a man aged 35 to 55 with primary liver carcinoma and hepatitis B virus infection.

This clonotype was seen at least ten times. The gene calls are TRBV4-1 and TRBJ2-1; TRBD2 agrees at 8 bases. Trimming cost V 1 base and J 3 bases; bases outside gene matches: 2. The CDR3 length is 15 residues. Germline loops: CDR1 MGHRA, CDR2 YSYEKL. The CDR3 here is CASSQGAGVYNEQFF. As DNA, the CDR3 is TGCGCCAGCAGCCAAGGAGCGGGAGTCTACAATGAGCAGTTCTTC.

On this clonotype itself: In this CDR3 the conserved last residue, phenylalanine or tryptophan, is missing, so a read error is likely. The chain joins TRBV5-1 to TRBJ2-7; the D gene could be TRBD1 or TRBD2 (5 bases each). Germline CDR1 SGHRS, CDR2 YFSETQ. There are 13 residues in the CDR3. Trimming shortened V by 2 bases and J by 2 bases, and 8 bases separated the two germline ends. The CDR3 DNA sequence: TGCGCCAGCAGCTTCCCGGGGCCCTACGAGCAGTACTGC. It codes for CASSFPGPYEQYC.

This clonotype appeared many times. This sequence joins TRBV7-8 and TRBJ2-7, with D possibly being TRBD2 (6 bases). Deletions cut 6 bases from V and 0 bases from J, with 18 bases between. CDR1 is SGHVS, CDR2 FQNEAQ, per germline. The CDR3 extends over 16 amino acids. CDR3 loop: CASSQRRAHSSYEQYF. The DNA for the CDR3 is TGTGCCAGCAGTCAAAGGAGGGCCCACAGCTCCTACGAGCAGTACTTC.

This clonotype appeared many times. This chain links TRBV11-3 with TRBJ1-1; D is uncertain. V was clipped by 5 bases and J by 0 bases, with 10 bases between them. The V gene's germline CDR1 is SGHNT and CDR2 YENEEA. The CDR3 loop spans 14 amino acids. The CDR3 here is CASSPGNMNTEAFF. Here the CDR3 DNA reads TGTGCCAGCAGCCCCGGAAACATGAACACTGAAGCTTTCTTT.

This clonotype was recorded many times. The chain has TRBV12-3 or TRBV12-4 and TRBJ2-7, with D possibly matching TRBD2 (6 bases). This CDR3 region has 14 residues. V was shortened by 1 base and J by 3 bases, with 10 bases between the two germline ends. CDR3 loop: CASSLEGRSYEQYF. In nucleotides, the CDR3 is TGTGCCAGCAGTTTAGAAGGGAGGAGCTACGAGCAGTACTTC.

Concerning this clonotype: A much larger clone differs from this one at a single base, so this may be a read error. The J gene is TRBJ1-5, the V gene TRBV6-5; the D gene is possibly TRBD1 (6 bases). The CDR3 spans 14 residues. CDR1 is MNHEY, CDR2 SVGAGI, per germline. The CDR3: CASSLKGGNQHQHF. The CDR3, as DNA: TGTGCCAGCAGTCTCAAGGGGGGAAATCAGCACCAGCATTTT.

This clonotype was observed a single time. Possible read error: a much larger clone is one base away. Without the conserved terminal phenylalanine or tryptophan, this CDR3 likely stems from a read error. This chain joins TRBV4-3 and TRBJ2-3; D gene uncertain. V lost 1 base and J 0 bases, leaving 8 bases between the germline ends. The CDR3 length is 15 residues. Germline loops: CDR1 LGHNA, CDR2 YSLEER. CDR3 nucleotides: TGCGCCAGCAGCCAAGCTGGACCTAGCACAGATACGCAGTATTTA. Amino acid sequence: CASSQAGPSTDTQYL.

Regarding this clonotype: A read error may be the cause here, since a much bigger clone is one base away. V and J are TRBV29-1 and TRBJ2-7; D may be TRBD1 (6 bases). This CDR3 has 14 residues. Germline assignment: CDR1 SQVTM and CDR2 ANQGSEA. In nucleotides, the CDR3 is TGCAGCGTTGAGTATTATGAGGACAGTTACGAGCGGTACTTC. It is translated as CSVEYYEDSYERYF.

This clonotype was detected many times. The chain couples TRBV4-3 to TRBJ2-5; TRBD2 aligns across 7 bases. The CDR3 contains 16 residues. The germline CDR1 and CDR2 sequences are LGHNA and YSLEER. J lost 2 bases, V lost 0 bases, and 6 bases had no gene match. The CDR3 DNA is TGCGCCAGCAGCCAAGATTTATCCGGGGGGCAAGAGACCCAGTACTTC. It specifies CASSQDLSGGQETQYF.

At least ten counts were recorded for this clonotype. This chain's CDR3 is CASSLAGGSHDEQYF. As DNA, the CDR3 is TGTGCCAGCAGCTTAGCGGGCGGGAGTCACGACGAGCAGTACTTC. The rearrangement uses TRBV11-2 and TRBJ2-7, with TRBD2 identical over 7 bases. The CDR3 sequence is 15 residues long. Germline CDR1 is SGHAT and CDR2 is FQNNGV. V trimming: 1 base; J trimming: 5 bases; junction bases outside the gene matches: 8.

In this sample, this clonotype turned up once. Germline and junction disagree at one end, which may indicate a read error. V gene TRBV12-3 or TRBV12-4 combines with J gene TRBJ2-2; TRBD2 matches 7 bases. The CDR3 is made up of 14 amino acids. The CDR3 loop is CTSSLTGGGGELFF. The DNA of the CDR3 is TGTACCAGCAGTTTAACGGGCGGGGGCGGGGAGCTGTTTTTT.

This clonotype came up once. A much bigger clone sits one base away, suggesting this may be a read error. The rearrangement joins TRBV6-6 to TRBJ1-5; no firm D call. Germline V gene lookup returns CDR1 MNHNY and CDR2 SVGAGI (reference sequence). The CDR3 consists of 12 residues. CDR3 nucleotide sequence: TGTGCCAGCAGTTCCCAGTTGCTGCCCCATCATTTT. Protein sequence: CASSSQLLPHHF.

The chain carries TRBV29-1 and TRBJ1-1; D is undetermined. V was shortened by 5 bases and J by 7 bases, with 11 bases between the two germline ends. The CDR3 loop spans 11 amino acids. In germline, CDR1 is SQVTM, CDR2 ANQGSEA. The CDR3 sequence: CSVWVYIEAFF. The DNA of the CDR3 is TGCAGCGTTTGGGTTTACATTGAAGCTTTCTTT.

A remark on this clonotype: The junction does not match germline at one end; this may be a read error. The CDR3 coding sequence is TGTGCCACCCAGCGGCCGCGCCCTGGGACCAACGCCCTGACTTTC. It yields the protein CATQRPRPGTNALTF. The chain links TRBV11-2 to TRBJ2-6; the D gene could be TRBD1 or TRBD2 (5 bases each). The length of the CDR3 is 15 residues. Germline CDR1 is SGHAT and CDR2 is FQNNGV.

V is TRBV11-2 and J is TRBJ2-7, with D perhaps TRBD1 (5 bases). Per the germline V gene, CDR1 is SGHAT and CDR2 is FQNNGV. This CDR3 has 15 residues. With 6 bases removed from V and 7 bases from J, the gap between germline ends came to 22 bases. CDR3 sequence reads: CASREGSAGIEEQYF. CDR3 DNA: TGTGCCAGCAGGGAAGGGTCCGCAGGGATAGAGGAGCAGTACTTC.

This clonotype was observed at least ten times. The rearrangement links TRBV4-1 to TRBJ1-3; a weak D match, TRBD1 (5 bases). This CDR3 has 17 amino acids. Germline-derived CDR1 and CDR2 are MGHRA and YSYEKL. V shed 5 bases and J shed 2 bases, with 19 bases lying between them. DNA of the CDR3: TGCGCCAGCAGCTATCGACGAAACCCGGGGCCTGGAAACACCATATATTTT. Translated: CASSYRRNPGPGNTIYF.

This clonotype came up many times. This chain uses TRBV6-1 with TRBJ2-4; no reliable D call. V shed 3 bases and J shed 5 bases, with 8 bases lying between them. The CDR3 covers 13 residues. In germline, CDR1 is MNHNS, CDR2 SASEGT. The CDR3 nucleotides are TGTGCCAGCAGTGAGGTTGGCCAAAACATTCAGTACTTC. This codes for CASSEVGQNIQYF.

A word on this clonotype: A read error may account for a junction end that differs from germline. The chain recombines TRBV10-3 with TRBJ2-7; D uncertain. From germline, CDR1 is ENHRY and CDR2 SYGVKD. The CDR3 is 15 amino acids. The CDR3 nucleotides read TGTGCCATCAGTGAGTTGGGTTCCGGTCAGGTCGAGCAGTGCTTC. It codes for CAISELGSGQVEQCF.

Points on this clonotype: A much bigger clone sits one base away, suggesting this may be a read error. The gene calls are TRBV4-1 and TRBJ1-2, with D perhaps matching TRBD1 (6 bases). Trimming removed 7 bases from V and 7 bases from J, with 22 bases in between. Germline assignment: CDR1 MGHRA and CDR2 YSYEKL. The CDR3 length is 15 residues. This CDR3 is CASNLAGQGNGGYTF. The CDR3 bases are TGCGCCAGCAACCTCGCGGGCCAGGGGAACGGTGGCTACACCTTC.